The clone carrying this T cell receptor beta chain was picked up a small number of times. Its antigen remains unknown. The data were taken from a study of cytotoxic CD8 clonotypes in ibrutinib-treated CLL. About the research overall: Mean per-sample yields comprised around 230,000 productive templates and approximately 97,000 productive rearrangements.

Roughly 2 micrograms of genomic DNA, which was extracted from cryopreserved PBMCs, served as the material used for the TCR beta libraries. Whole-study findings and limits: Before falling back toward baseline at progression, clonality had risen at the time of ibrutinib response. Public clonotypes were seen rarely and were contracted or stable on treatment.

The protocol was immunoSEQ multiplex PCR, while the TCRdb copy is restricted to in-frame clones and leaves out a portion. This sample has 150,000 or so clones, with 70% to 85% found just once. This receptor was identified in a human donor with chronic lymphocytic leukemia. The input for sequencing was PBMCs, taken after 12 months of ibrutinib treatment.

The chain's CDR3 is CASSLVAGARDEQYF. The CDR3 nucleotides are TGTGCCAGCAGCTTAGTAGCGGGAGCACGGGACGAGCAGTACTTC. The V and J genes are TRBV7-2 and TRBJ2-7; 9 bases agree with TRBD2. The CDR3 covers 15 residues. Germline loops: CDR1 SGHTA, CDR2 FQGNSA. J gave up 5 bases and V 1 base, and 6 bases lay outside the gene matches.